This TCR beta chain emerged from a study of shared clonotypes between healthy human individuals. Study details: CD4 naive and CD4 memory each took three plates per donor, while CD8 naive took two and CD8 memory one.

The junction had 4 bases not matched to a gene; V was cut back by 6 bases and J by 4 bases. Per the germline V gene, CDR1 is MNHNY and CDR2 is SVGAGI (reference sequence). The CDR3 is made up of 13 amino acids. Naive CD8 cells, CD45RO-negative and positively selected for CCR7, excluded terminally differentiated effector memory CD45RA+ cells. Researchers divided each subset's genomic DNA evenly across several immunoSEQ plates. The protocol was immunoSEQ multiplex PCR, while the TCRdb copy is restricted to in-frame clones and leaves out a portion. The sample comprises about 2 million clones, over 85% of which are singletons, and 0.9% to 1.4% rests with the top ten. This clone was recorded once.

The sequence was obtained from a man between 18 and 35 years old in good health. The material sequenced was naive CD8+ T cells sorted from blood. The chain recombines TRBV6-6 with TRBJ2-5, with 8 nucleotides matching TRBD2. As DNA, the CDR3 is TGTGCCAGCAGGCGGGAGGTCATAGAGACCCAGTACTTC. The encoded protein is CASRREVIETQYF.